A selection of T cell receptor beta chains follows, all from one sample in a study of blood T cell repertoires in COVID-19. The data were produced by immunoSEQ multiplex PCR, yet TCRdb's version contains in-frame clones alone and is incomplete. The repertoire consists of about 270,000 clones, with about 87% occurring once and the leading ten covering under 2.5%. Sequencing was done on a sample of peripheral blood. All receptors come from a woman aged 45-65 years with acute or convalescent COVID-19. CDR3s include the opening cysteine and the closing phenylalanine or tryptophan. Fields, in order: V gene, clone size, J gene, D gene, CDR3 DNA, CDR3 protein. A D gene is named only where the DNA matches it firmly. Clone size is given for some rows only: seen once, a few or many times, or a class if the clone is expanded.

V: TRBV2; size: NA; J: TRBJ1-1; D: NA; DNA: TGTGCCAGCAGTGGGGACTCTTTTAACACTGAAGCTTTCTTT; CDR3: CASSGDSFNTEAFF
V: TRBV5-1; size: NA; J: TRBJ1-5; D: TRBD1; DNA: TGCGCCAGCCGCCGGGACAGCAGCAATCAGCCCCAGCATTTT; CDR3: CASRRDSSNQPQHF
V: TRBV7-2; size: NA; J: TRBJ1-2; D: NA; DNA: TGTGCCAGCAGCCTAAAGACAGGTTCCCTACTCTATGGCTACACCTTC; CDR3: CASSLKTGSLLYGYTF
V: TRBV27; size: NA; J: TRBJ2-7; D: NA; DNA: TGTGCCAGCAGCTCCAGCGGTCTTGGTCGGTACGAGCAGTACTTC; CDR3: CASSSSGLGRYEQYF
V: TRBV6-5; size: NA; J: TRBJ1-1; D: TRBD1; DNA: TGTGCCAGCAGTCAACAGGGGGGAACTGAAGCTTTCTTT; CDR3: CASSQQGGTEAFF
V: TRBV6-5; size: NA; J: TRBJ2-1; D: NA; DNA: TGTGCCAGCAGTTACTCGATGGGTCAAGGGGGCAATGAGCAGTTCTTC; CDR3: CASSYSMGQGGNEQFF
V: TRBV4-2; size: NA; J: TRBJ2-1; D: NA; DNA: TGTGCCAGCAGCCAAGTCCGCAGGGTCGCCTACAATGAGCAGTTCTTC; CDR3: CASSQVRRVAYNEQFF
V: TRBV6-1; size: NA; J: TRBJ2-2; D: TRBD1; DNA: TGTGCCACCCAAGACAGGGACGTTAACACCGGGGAGCTGTTTTTT; CDR3: CATQDRDVNTGELFF
V: TRBV6-5; size: NA; J: TRBJ2-7; D: TRBD1; DNA: TGTGCCAGCAGGCAGGGGGCTGGGGAGCAGTACTTC; CDR3: CASRQGAGEQYF
V: TRBV5-5; size: NA; J: TRBJ1-4; D: NA; DNA: TGTGCCAGCAGCTTGCAGGGGTCATATGAAAAACTGTTTTTT; CDR3: CASSLQGSYEKLFF
V: TRBV12-3/TRBV12-4; size: NA; J: TRBJ2-5; D: TRBD2; DNA: TGTGCCAGCGGGGGAGGGGCGGAGACCCAGTACTTC; CDR3: CASGGGAETQYF
V: TRBV27; size: NA; J: TRBJ2-7; D: TRBD2; DNA: TGTGCCAGCGTACTCGGACTAGCGGGAGCTTACGAGCAGTACTTC; CDR3: CASVLGLAGAYEQYF
V: TRBV19; size: NA; J: TRBJ1-1; D: TRBD1; DNA: TGTGCCAGTAGTCCCCGGGACAGGGGGCACACGACGGCTGAAGCTTTCTTT; CDR3: CASSPRDRGHTTAEAFF
V: TRBV7-3; size: NA; J: TRBJ2-7; D: TRBD1; DNA: TGTGCCAGCAGCTTAAGCCAGGACAGGGGTGGTTGGACCTACGAGCAGTACTTC; CDR3: CASSLSQDRGGWTYEQYF
V: TRBV28; size: NA; J: TRBJ1-4; D: NA; DNA: TGTGCCAGCAGACAGGGAACTAATGAAAAACTGTTTTTT; CDR3: CASRQGTNEKLFF
V: TRBV30; size: once; J: TRBJ1-6; D: NA; DNA: TGTGCCTGGAGTGTCGGGTCACCCCACGGGAATTCACCCCTCCACTTT; CDR3: CAWSVGSPHGNSPLHF
V: TRBV28; size: NA; J: TRBJ1-5; D: NA; DNA: TGTGCCAGCAGGCTCATACTCAATCAGCCCCAGCATTTT; CDR3: CASRLILNQPQHF
V: TRBV5-1; size: NA; J: TRBJ2-3; D: NA; DNA: TGCGCCAGCAGCTTGCGCGGTGGCACAGATACGCAGTATTTT; CDR3: CASSLRGGTDTQYF
V: TRBV30; size: NA; J: TRBJ1-5; D: NA; DNA: TGTGCCTGGAGTGTTTTGGGGGGGGATCAGCCCCAGCATTTT; CDR3: CAWSVLGGDQPQHF
V: TRBV5-4; size: NA; J: TRBJ2-7; D: TRBD2; DNA: TGTGCCAGCAGCTCCGGGACTAGCGGCCTCTACGAGCAGTACTTC; CDR3: CASSSGTSGLYEQYF
V: TRBV28; size: few; J: TRBJ1-2; D: NA; DNA: TGTGCCAGCAGTTTATCAGGGAACGGCTACACCTTC; CDR3: CASSLSGNGYTF
V: TRBV7-3; size: NA; J: TRBJ2-1; D: TRBD2; DNA: TGTGCCAGCAGCTTCGCGGGACTAGCGGGCTCGGGTGAGCAGTTCTTC; CDR3: CASSFAGLAGSGEQFF
V: TRBV24-1; size: NA; J: TRBJ2-5; D: TRBD1; DNA: TGTGCCACCAGTGCCCGGGACAGAACCTACCAAGAGACCCAGTACTTC; CDR3: CATSARDRTYQETQYF
V: TRBV25-1; size: once; J: TRBJ2-2; D: NA; DNA: TGTGCCAGCAGTGATGGGTTGGGGGGAGGAGGGTCCGGGGAGCTGTTTTTT; CDR3: CASSDGLGGGGSGELFF
V: TRBV7-3; size: NA; J: TRBJ1-5; D: NA; DNA: TGTGCCAGCAGCTTAGAAGGCGGTCAGCCCCAGCATTTT; CDR3: CASSLEGGQPQHF
V: TRBV28; size: NA; J: TRBJ1-2; D: NA; DNA: TGTGCCAGCAGTTTAGCGGGGGCCAATTATGGCTACACCTTC; CDR3: CASSLAGANYGYTF
V: TRBV28; size: NA; J: TRBJ2-1; D: NA; DNA: TGTGCCAGCAGTTTAGGAGGGAGGAATGAGCAGTTCTTC; CDR3: CASSLGGRNEQFF
V: TRBV28; size: NA; J: TRBJ1-2; D: NA; DNA: TGTGCCAGCAGTATTAATAACTATGGCTACACCTTC; CDR3: CASSINNYGYTF